This T cell receptor (beta chain) derives from a study of blood T cell repertoires in COVID-19. Germline lookup yields CDR1 MDHEN and CDR2 SYDVKM. V lost 5 bases, J lost 6 bases, and 7 bases stayed unmatched. This CDR3 has 15 amino acids. The method was immunoSEQ multiplex PCR; TCRdb's version includes in-frame clones alone and lacks a portion of them. The sample includes 310,000 or so clones, approximately 88% of them seen just once. The rearrangement links TRBV28 to TRBJ1-6, with 7 bases that match TRBD1. The specimen sequenced was peripheral blood. The source is a man in his late teens or twenties who had recovered from COVID-19. As DNA, the CDR3 is TGTGCCAGCAGTCCCCACGACAGGGCTAATTCACCCCTCCACTTT. Protein sequence: CASSPHDRANSPLHF.